Following are 2 T cell receptor beta chains from one sample sequenced in a study of shared clonotypes between healthy human individuals. Clones were sequenced by immunoSEQ multiplex PCR, and TCRdb holds only the in-frame ones, with some missing. Of around 2,000,000 clones in the sample, roughly 94% were seen once. Sequencing was performed on naive CD4+ T cells sorted from blood. Subset given: CD45RA+ positively selected. The receptors here all came from a man aged 18 to 30 in good health.

The genes are TRBV5-1 and TRBJ2-7; TRBD2 matches 7 bases. The CDR3 covers 16 residues. The V gene end was trimmed by 2 bases and the J gene end by 2 bases; junction bases not matched to a gene: 10. Germline assignment: CDR1 SGHRS and CDR2 YFSETQ. CDR3 sequence: CASSFSSGTTTYEQYF. As DNA, the CDR3 is TGCGCCAGCAGCTTTTCTTCCGGGACTACTACCTACGAGCAGTACTTC.

The chain joins TRBV14 to TRBJ2-7; 7 bases are a match to TRBD1. Germline V gene data show CDR1 as SGHDN and CDR2 as FVKESK. The CDR3 has 14 amino acids. J was trimmed by 1 base and V by 3 bases; bases with no gene match: 3. CDR3 in amino acids: CASSQGQISYEQYF. The CDR3 region has the DNA TGTGCCAGCAGCCAGGGACAGATATCCTACGAGCAGTACTTC.